The 19 T cell receptor beta chains presented below share a single source sample, sequenced in a study of T cell responses to AZD1222 COVID-19 vaccine. Assay: immunoSEQ multiplex PCR; the TCRdb copy retains only in-frame clones and omits some. The sample consists of over 110,000 clones, roughly nine tenths of them appearing once. The sequenced sample was peripheral blood, obtained 28 days after the second AZD1222 dose. The receptors come from an adult who received the AZD1222 COVID-19 vaccine.

The genes are TRBV7-9 and TRBJ1-3; 8 bases line up with TRBD1. Germline V gene lookup returns CDR1 SEHNR and CDR2 FQNEAQ (reference sequence). CDR3 size: 19 residues. The trim removed 7 bases at V and 2 bases at J, leaving 19 bases unmatched. CDR3 nucleotide sequence: TGTGCCAGCACCTGGGACAGGATAACCTCTTATACTACTGGAAACACCATATATTTT. Translation: CASTWDRITSYTTGNTIYF.

V gene TRBV6-6 combines with J gene TRBJ1-4; TRBD1 is a possible D gene (5 bases). Germline values: CDR1 MNHNY, CDR2 SVGAGI (reference sequence). The V gene lost 2 bases and the J gene lost 8 bases, with 12 bases spanning the gap. The CDR3 extends over 14 amino acids. The CDR3 bases are TGTGCCAGCAGTTACCGAGGGGAAGGGGAAAAACTGTTTTTT. Residues: CASSYRGEGEKLFF.

V and J are TRBV18 and TRBJ1-3, with TRBD1 identical over 7 bases. Germline CDR1 KGHSH, CDR2 LQKENI. This CDR3 has 16 residues. V shed 6 bases, J shed 0 bases, and the junction held 8 bases outside the gene matches. The chain's CDR3 is CASSIRTGYSGNTIYF. In DNA form, the CDR3 reads TGTGCCAGCTCGATTCGGACAGGATACTCTGGAAACACCATATATTTT.

The chain is built from TRBV11-2 and TRBJ1-1; D not certain. Germline V lookup: CDR1 SGHAT, CDR2 FQNNGV. The CDR3 is 14 residues long. V was trimmed by 5 bases and J by 5 bases, leaving 15 bases between them. CDR3 protein: CASSPDRGNTEAFF. CDR3 coding DNA: TGTGCCAGCAGCCCTGACCGAGGGAATACTGAAGCTTTCTTT.

The J gene is TRBJ2-5, the V gene TRBV5-4; D is unresolved. Germline V gives CDR1 SGHNT, CDR2 YYREEE (reference sequence). V was trimmed by 2 bases and J by 0 bases, leaving 8 bases between them. The CDR3 has 14 residues. The CDR3 reads CASSFLGHQETQYF. The CDR3 nucleotides are TGTGCCAGCAGCTTCCTAGGACACCAAGAGACCCAGTACTTC.

This clone was detected a few times. V gene TRBV4-2 combines with J gene TRBJ1-4; TRBD1 might be the D (5 bases). V dropped 0 bases and J dropped 8 bases, with 16 bases sitting between them. The CDR3 totals 16 residues. Germline CDR1 is LGHNA and CDR2 is YNFKEQ. The CDR3 is CASSQDRGQGWEKLFF. Here the CDR3 DNA reads TGTGCCAGCAGCCAAGATCGCGGCCAGGGCTGGGAAAAACTGTTTTTT.

V usage is TRBV15 and J usage is TRBJ2-2; 8 nucleotides match TRBD1. The ends lost 1 base at V and 2 bases at J; junction bases unmatched: 9. The CDR3 has 18 residues. Germline V CDR1 and CDR2: LNHNV, YYDKDF (reference sequence). The CDR3, as DNA: TGTGCCACCAGCAGAGCTCCCCCAGGGGGCATCAACACCGGGGAGCTGTTTTTT. Residues: CATSRAPPGGINTGELFF.

This clone showed up many times. The sample holds other DNA sequences that translate to the same CDR3. J is TRBJ2-2 and V is TRBV27; weak D call: TRBD2 (5 bases). V lost 3 bases and J lost 4, with 9 bases in between. Germline V lookup: CDR1 MNHEY, CDR2 SMNVEV (reference sequence). The CDR3 contains 14 residues. DNA for the CDR3: TGTGCCAGCAGTTTGGGAGCGGCCACCGGGGAGCTGTTTTTT. Translation: CASSLGAATGELFF.

The chain combines TRBV24-1 with TRBJ2-1; possibly TRBD1 for D (5 bases). This CDR3 has 16 residues. Between the trimmed V and J ends, which lost 3 bases and 3 bases, there was a span of 14 bases. Germline V gene lookup returns CDR1 KGHDR and CDR2 SFDVKD. CDR3 residues: CATSDKGAYVYNEQFF. The DNA for the CDR3 is TGTGCCACCAGTGATAAAGGGGCCTACGTCTACAATGAGCAGTTCTTC.

The chain carries TRBV18 and TRBJ1-1; D uncertain. The CDR3 spans 16 residues. V was clipped by 3 bases and J by 0 bases, with 14 bases between them. Germline V gene data show CDR1 as KGHSH and CDR2 as LQKENI. CDR3 in DNA: TGTGCCAGCTCACCGGCGATTGTCTCTATGAACACTGAAGCTTTCTTT. Translated: CASSPAIVSMNTEAFF.

There are a few counts of this clone. V usage is TRBV5-1 and J usage is TRBJ2-2; 10 nucleotides align to TRBD2. V trimming: 5 bases; J trimming: 7 bases; junction bases outside the gene matches: 5. The CDR3 consists of 14 residues. Germline V CDR1 and CDR2: SGHRS, YFSETQ. CDR3 sequence (DNA): TGCGCCAGCAGTTCTAGCGGGAGTGGCGGGGAGCTGTTTTTT. Protein sequence: CASSSSGSGGELFF. Together with reference TRBV5-1 and TRBJ2-2, the CDR3 gives the full variable domain: KAGVTQTPRYLIKTRGQQVTLSCSPISGHRSVSWYQQTPGQGLQFLFEYFSETQRNKGNFPGRFSGRQFSNSRSEMNVSTLELGDSALYLCASSSSGSGGELFFGEGSRLTVL.

The rearrangement links TRBV7-2 to TRBJ1-2; possibly TRBD1 for D (6 bases). The CDR3 is 15 amino acids. Germline V gene sequence: CDR1 SGHTA, CDR2 FQGNSA. Trimming stripped 7 bases from V and 5 bases from J, with 20 bases between. CDR3 protein: CASKTWLRTEYGYTF. The DNA of the CDR3 is TGTGCCAGCAAAACGTGGTTGAGGACAGAGTATGGCTACACCTTC.

The V call is TRBV7-9, the J call TRBJ1-6; D is undetermined. The germline gives CDR1 SEHNR, CDR2 FQNEAQ (reference sequence). V lost 3 bases to trimming and J lost 0 bases, with 9 bases between them. The CDR3 sequence is 16 residues long. CDR3 amino acids: CASSLGSSSYNSPLHF. DNA for the CDR3: TGTGCCAGCAGCTTGGGTTCGAGCTCCTATAATTCACCCCTCCACTTT.

V usage is TRBV5-1 and J usage is TRBJ2-1; TRBD2 matches 14 bases. Germline values: CDR1 SGHRS, CDR2 YFSETQ. This CDR3 is 19 amino acids long. Trimming cost V 5 bases and J 7 bases; bases outside gene matches: 17. CDR3: CASRPGLAGEGVRRNEQFF. In DNA, the CDR3 is TGCGCCAGCAGACCGGGACTAGCGGGAGAGGGGGTTAGGCGAAATGAGCAGTTCTTC.

J is TRBJ1-1 and V is TRBV12-3 or TRBV12-4; the D is unclear. V dropped 3 bases and J dropped 2 bases, with 7 bases sitting between them. The CDR3 spans 13 residues. CDR3 loop: CASSFGSNTEAFF. DNA of the CDR3: TGTGCCAGCAGTTTCGGCAGCAACACTGAAGCTTTCTTT.

V and J are TRBV2 and TRBJ2-2; D is ambiguous. CDR1 is SNHLY and CDR2 is FYNNEI in the germline V gene. The CDR3 extends over 18 amino acids. V lost 6 bases to trimming and J lost 0 bases, with 20 bases between them. CDR3 region: CASRHRLMAFANTGELFF. The CDR3 nucleotides are TGTGCCAGCAGACACCGACTTATGGCCTTCGCGAACACCGGGGAGCTGTTTTTT.

This sequence joins TRBV19 and TRBJ2-3; TRBD2 might be the D (7 bases). V lost 5 bases and J lost 5, with 17 bases in between. The CDR3 spans 15 residues. CDR1 and CDR2 (germline): LNHDA, SQIVND (reference sequence). CDR3 sequence reads: CASSVRLARGDTQYF. In DNA form, the CDR3 reads TGTGCCAGTAGTGTCCGACTAGCCAGGGGAGATACGCAGTATTTT.

The chain is built from TRBV10-3 and TRBJ1-1; 8 bases map to TRBD1. CDR3 size: 14 residues. V shed 6 bases, J shed 6 bases, and the junction held 9 bases outside the gene matches. In germline, CDR1 is ENHRY, CDR2 SYGVKD. CDR3 protein: CAISPQGAQAEAFF. The CDR3 DNA is TGTGCCATCAGCCCTCAGGGGGCGCAGGCTGAAGCTTTCTTT.

V usage is TRBV15 and J usage is TRBJ2-2; 7 bases fit TRBD1. CDR3 size: 14 residues. Germline CDR1 is LNHNV and CDR2 is YYDKDF (reference sequence). J was trimmed by 5 bases and V by 4 bases; bases with no gene match: 4. The CDR3 loop is CATSTQTGTGELFF. CDR3 DNA: TGTGCCACCAGCACCCAGACAGGGACCGGGGAGCTGTTTTTT.